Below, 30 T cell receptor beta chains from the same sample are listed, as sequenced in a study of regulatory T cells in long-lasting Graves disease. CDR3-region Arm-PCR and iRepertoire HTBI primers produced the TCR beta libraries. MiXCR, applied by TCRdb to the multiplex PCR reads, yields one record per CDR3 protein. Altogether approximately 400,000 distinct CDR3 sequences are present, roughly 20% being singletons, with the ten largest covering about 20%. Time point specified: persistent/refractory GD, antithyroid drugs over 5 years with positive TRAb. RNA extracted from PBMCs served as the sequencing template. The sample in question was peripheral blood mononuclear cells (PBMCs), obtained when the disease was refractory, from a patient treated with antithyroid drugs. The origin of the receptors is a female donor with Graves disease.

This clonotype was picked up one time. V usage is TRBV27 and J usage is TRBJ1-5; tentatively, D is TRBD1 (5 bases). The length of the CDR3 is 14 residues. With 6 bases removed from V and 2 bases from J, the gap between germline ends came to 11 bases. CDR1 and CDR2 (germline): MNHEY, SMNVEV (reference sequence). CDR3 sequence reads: CASSVQGGNQPQHF. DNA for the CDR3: TGTGCCAGCAGCGTTCAGGGTGGCAATCAGCCCCAGCATTTT.

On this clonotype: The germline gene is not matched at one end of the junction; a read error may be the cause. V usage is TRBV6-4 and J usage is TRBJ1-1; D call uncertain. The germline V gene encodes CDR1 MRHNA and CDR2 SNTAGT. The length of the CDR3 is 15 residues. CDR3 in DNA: TGTGCCAGCAGTTACTCCGCGGACGGGAACACTGAAGCTTTCTTT. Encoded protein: CASSYSADGNTEAFF.

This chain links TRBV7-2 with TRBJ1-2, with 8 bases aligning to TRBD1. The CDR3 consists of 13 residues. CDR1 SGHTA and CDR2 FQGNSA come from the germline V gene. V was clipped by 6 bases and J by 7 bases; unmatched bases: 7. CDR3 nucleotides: TGTGCCAGCAGTTCGGACAGGGAGGGTGGCTACACCTTC. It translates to CASSSDREGGYTF.

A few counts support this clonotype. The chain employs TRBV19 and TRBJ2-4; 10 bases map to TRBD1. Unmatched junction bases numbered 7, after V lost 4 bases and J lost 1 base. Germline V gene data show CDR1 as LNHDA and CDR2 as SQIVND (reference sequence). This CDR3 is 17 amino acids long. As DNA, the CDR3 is TGTGCCAGTAGTAAAGGGACAGGGGTTGCGGCCAAAAACATTCAGTACTTC. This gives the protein CASSKGTGVAAKNIQYF.

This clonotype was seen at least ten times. This CDR3 reads CASSPGTSGRAQGPYEQYF. DNA of the CDR3: TGTGCCAGCAGCCCTGGGACTAGCGGGAGGGCCCAGGGACCGTACGAGCAGTACTTC. The V gene is TRBV7-2, the J gene TRBJ2-7; 16 positions agree with TRBD2. CDR3 length: 19 residues. V was clipped by 5 bases and J by 4 bases; unmatched bases: 14. Germline loops: CDR1 SGHTA, CDR2 FQGNSA.

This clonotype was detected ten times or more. CDR3 in DNA: TGTGCCAGCAGCCCGGGGGGTATTGGCTACGAGCAGTACTTC. It yields the protein CASSPGGIGYEQYF. This chain connects TRBV27 to TRBJ2-7, with 7 bases aligning to TRBD2. V dropped 6 bases and J dropped 3; count of bases not matched to a gene: 8. The CDR3 is made up of 14 amino acids. Looked up from germline, CDR1 is MNHEY and CDR2 is SMNVEV (reference sequence).

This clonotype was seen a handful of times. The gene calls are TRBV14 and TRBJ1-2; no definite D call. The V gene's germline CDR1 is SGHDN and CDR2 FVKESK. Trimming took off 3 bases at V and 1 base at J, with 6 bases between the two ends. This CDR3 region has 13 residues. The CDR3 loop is CASSQEYNYGYTF. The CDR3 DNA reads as TGTGCCAGCAGCCAGGAATATAACTATGGCTACACCTTC. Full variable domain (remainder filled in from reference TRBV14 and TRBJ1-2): EAGVTQFPSHSVIEKGQTVTLRCDPISGHDNLYWYRRVMGKEIKFLLHFVKESKQDESGMPNNRFLAERTGGTYSTLKVQPAELEDSGVYFCASSQEYNYGYTFGSGTRLTVV.

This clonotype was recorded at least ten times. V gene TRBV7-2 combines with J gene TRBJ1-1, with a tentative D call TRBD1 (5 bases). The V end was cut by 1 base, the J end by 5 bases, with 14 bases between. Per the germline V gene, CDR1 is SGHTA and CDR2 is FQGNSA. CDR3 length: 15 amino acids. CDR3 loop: CASSLVGGAGTEAFF. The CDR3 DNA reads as TGTGCCAGCAGCTTAGTTGGGGGAGCGGGGACTGAAGCTTTCTTT.

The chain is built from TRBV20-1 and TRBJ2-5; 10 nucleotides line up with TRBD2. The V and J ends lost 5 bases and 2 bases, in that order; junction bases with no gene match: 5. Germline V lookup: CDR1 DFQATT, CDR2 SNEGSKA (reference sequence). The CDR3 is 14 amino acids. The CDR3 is CSAPLAGTQETQYF. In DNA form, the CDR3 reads TGCAGTGCTCCACTAGCGGGAACACAAGAGACCCAGTACTTC.

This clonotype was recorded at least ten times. CDR3 DNA: TGCGCCAGCAGCTTATGGGACAGCGGTGAGGGCTACACCTTC. The encoded protein is CASSLWDSGEGYTF. V and J are TRBV5-1 and TRBJ1-2, with 7 bases identical to TRBD1. The V and J ends lost 2 bases and 8 bases, in that order; junction bases with no gene match: 9. This CDR3 has 14 amino acids. CDR1 is SGHRS, CDR2 YFSETQ, per germline. The full variable domain, completed using reference TRBV5-1 and TRBJ1-2, is KAGVTQTPRYLIKTRGQQVTLSCSPISGHRSVSWYQQTPGQGLQFLFEYFSETQRNKGNFPGRFSGRQFSNSRSEMNVSTLELGDSALYLCASSLWDSGEGYTFGSGTRLTVV.

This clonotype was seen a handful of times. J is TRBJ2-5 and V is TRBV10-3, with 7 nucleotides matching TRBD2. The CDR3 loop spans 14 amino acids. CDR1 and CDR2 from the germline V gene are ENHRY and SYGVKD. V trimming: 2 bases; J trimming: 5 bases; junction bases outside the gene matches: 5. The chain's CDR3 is CAISEPGGPETQYF. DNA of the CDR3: TGTGCCATCAGTGAGCCGGGGGGTCCGGAGACCCAGTACTTC.

CDR3 in amino acids: CASSFDFSNQPQHF. Written as DNA, the CDR3 is TGTGCCAGCAGTTTCGACTTTAGCAATCAGCCCCAGCATTTT. The chain carries TRBV12-3 or TRBV12-4 and TRBJ1-5; D remains ambiguous. CDR3 length equals 14 residues. Trimming pared 3 bases from V and 0 bases from J, leaving 6 bases between.

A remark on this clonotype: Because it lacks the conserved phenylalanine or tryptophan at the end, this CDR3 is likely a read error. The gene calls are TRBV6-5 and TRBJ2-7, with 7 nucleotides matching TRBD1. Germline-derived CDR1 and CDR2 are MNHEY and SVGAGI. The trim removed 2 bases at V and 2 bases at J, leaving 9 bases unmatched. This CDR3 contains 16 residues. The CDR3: CASSYPPPGQTYEQYS. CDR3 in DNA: TGTGCCAGCAGTTACCCCCCCCCGGGACAGACCTACGAGCAGTACTCC.

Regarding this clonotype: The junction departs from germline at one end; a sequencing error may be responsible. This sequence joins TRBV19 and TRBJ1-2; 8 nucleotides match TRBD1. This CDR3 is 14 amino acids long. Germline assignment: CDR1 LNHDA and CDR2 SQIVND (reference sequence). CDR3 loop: CTSRDRGYNYGYTF. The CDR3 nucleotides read TGTACCAGTAGAGACAGGGGATATAACTATGGCTACACCTTC.

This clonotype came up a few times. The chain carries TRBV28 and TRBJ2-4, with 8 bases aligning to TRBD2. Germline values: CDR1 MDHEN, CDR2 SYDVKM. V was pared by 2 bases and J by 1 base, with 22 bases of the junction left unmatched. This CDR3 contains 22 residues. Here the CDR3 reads CASSLGEPSGSWSAGAKNIQYF. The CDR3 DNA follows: TGTGCCAGCAGTTTAGGGGAACCAAGCGGGAGCTGGTCCGCGGGGGCCAAAAACATTCAGTACTTC.

This CDR3 reads CASSYVRNYEQYF. The CDR3, as DNA: TGTGCCAGCAGTTACGTACGGAACTACGAGCAGTACTTC. The gene calls are TRBV6-9 and TRBJ2-7; D uncertain. The CDR3 is 13 residues long. V was pared by 3 bases and J by 3 bases, with 9 bases between. Germline CDR1 MNHGY, CDR2 SVAAGI.

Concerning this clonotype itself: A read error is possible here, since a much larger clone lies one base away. The CDR3 loop reads CASSVGPQGTYGYTF. In nucleotides, the CDR3 is TGTGCCAGTAGTGTAGGCCCACAGGGCACCTATGGCTACACCTTC. The chain uses TRBV19 and TRBJ1-2; D possibly corresponds to TRBD1 (6 bases). CDR1 and CDR2 (germline): LNHDA, SQIVND (reference sequence). V dropped 5 bases and J dropped 4 bases, with 17 bases sitting between them. CDR3 length: 15 residues.

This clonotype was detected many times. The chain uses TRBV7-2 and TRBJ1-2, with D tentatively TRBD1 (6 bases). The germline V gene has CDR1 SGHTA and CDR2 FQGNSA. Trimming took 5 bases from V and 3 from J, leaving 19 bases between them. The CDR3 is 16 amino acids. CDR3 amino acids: CASSPVHSYRDYGYTF. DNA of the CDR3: TGTGCCAGCAGCCCGGTACACAGTTACAGGGACTATGGCTACACCTTC.

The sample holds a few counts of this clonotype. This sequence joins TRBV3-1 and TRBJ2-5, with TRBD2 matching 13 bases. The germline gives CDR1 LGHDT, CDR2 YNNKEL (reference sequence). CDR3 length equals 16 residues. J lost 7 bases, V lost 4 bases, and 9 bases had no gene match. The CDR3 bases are TGTGCCAGCAGCCGCCGGACTAGCGGGAGACGTGGGACCCAGTACTTC. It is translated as CASSRRTSGRRGTQYF.

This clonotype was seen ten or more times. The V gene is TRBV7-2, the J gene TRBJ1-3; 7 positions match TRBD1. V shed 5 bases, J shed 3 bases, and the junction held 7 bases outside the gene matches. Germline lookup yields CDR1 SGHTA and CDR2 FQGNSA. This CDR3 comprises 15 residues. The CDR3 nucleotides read TGTGCCAGCAGCCGGACAGGTTCAGGTGGAAACACCATATATTTT. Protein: CASSRTGSGGNTIYF.

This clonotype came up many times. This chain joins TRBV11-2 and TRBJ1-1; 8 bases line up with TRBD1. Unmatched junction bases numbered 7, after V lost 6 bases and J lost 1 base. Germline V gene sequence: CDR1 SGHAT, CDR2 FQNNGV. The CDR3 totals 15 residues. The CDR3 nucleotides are TGTGCCAGCAGACCCCGACAGGGGACGAACACTGAAGCTTTCTTT. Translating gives CASRPRQGTNTEAFF. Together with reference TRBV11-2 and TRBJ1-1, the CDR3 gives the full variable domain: EAGVAQSPRYKIIEKRQSVAFWCNPISGHATLYWYQQILGQGPKLLIQFQNNGVVDDSQLPKDRFSAERLKGVDSTLKIQPAKLEDSAVYLCASRPRQGTNTEAFFGQGTRLTVV.

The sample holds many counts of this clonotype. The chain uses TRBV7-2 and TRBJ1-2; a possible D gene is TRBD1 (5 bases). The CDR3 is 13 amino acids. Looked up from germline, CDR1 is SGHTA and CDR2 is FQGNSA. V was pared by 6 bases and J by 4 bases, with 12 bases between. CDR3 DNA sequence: TGTGCCAGCAGTTTTGGGGGGACCTATGGCTACACCTTC. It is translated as CASSFGGTYGYTF.

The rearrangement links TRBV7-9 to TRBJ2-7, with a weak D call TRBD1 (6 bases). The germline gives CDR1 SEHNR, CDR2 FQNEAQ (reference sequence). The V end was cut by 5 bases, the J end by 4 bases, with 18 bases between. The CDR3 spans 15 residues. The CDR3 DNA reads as TGTGCCAGCAGCCCACTCCAGGGGAAAAGGTACGAGCAGTACTTC. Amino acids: CASSPLQGKRYEQYF. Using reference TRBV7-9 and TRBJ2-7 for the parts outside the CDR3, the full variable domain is DTGVSQNPRHKITKRGQNVTFRCDPISEHNRLYWYRQTLGQGPEFLTYFQNEAQLEKSRLLSDRFSAERPKGSFSTLEIQRTEQGDSAMYLCASSPLQGKRYEQYFGPGTRLTVT.

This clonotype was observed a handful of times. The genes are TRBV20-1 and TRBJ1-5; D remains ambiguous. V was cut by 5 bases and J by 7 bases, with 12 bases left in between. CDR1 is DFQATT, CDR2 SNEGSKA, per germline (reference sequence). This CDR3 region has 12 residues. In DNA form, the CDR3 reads TGCAGTGCTGGGGATGTGAGACAGCCCCAGCATTTT. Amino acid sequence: CSAGDVRQPQHF.

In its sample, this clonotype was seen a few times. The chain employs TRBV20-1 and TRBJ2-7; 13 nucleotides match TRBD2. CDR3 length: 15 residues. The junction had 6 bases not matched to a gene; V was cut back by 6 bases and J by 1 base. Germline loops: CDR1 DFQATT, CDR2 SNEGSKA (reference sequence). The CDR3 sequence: CSAHGGLAGSYEQYF. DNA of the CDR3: TGCAGTGCCCACGGGGGACTAGCGGGGTCCTACGAGCAGTACTTC.

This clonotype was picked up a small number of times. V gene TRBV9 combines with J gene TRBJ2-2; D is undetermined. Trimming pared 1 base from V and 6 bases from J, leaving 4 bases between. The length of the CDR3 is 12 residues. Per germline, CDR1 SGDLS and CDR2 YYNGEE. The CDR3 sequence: CASSVTPGELFF. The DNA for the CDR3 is TGTGCCAGCAGCGTAACCCCCGGGGAGCTGTTTTTT.

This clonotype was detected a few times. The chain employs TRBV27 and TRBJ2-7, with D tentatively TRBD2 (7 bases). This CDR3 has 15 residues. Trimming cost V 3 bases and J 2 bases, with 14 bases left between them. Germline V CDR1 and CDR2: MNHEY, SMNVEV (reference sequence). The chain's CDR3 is CASSLGGGKTYEQYF. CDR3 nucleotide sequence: TGTGCCAGCAGTTTGGGAGGGGGTAAGACCTACGAGCAGTACTTC.

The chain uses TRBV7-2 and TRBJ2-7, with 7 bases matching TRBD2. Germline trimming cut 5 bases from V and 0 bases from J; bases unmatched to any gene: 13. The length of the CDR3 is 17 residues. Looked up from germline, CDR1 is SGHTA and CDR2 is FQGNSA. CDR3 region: CASSPPLTSASSYEQYF. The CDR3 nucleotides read TGTGCCAGCAGCCCACCCCTAACTAGCGCGAGCTCCTACGAGCAGTACTTC.

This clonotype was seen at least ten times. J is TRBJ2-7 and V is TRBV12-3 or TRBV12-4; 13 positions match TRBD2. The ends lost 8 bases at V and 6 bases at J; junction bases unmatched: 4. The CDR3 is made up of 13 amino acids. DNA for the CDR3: TGTGCCAGCGGACTAGCGGGAGTGGGCGAGCAGTACTTC. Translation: CASGLAGVGEQYF.

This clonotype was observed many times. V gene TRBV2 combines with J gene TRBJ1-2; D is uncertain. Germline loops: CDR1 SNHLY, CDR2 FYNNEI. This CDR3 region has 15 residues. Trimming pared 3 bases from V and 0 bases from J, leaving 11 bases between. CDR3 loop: CASSDTEVANYGYTF. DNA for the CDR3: TGTGCCAGCAGTGATACAGAAGTTGCTAACTATGGCTACACCTTC.